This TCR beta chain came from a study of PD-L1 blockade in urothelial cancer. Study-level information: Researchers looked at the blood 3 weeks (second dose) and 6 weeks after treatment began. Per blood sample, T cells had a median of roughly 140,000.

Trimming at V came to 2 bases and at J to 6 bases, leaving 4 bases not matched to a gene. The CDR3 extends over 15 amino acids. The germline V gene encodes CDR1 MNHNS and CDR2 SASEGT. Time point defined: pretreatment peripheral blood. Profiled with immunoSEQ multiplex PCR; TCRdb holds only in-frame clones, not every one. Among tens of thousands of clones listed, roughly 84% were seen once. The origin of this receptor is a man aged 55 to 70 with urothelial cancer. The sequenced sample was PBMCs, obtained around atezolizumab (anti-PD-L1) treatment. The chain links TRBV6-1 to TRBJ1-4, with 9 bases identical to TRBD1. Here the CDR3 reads CASSEPGQGDEKLFF. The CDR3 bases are TGTGCCAGCAGTGAACCGGGACAGGGCGATGAAAAACTGTTTTTT.